This TCR beta chain was captured in a study of T cell clones after liver transplantation. This clone is medium-sized (0.01 to 0.1%) in the sample. Its antigen is currently unknown. Sequencing of dividing CFSE-low cells from the MLR defined alloreactive TCRbeta sequences. The CDR3 loop spans 20 amino acids. Produced via immunoSEQ multiplex PCR; TCRdb's table is partial and in-frame only. The sample contains some 5,000 clones, around 30% of which appear only once. The V call is TRBV12-2, the J call TRBJ2-7; the table gives TRBD1 as D, unverified against the DNA. TRBV12-2 is deemed a pseudogene. This TCR was recovered from a human patient who received a liver transplant. Certain T cells may be donor cells from the graft. Sequencing was done on a sample of CD4+ T cells from cultured PBMCs. CDR3 protein: CASRPKLGQGHPSILGEQYF. CDR3 coding DNA: TGTGCAAGTCGCCCTAAGCTGGGGCAGGGCCATCCTTCGATTCTCGGCGAGCAGTACTTC.